This T cell receptor beta chain emerged from a study of blood T cell repertoires in COVID-19. In the study overall: The United States, Italy and Spain supplied acute and convalescent COVID-19 samples. PBMCs, B-cell-depleted T cells, or T cells provided the cDNA or gDNA that made up the material.

V was pared by 5 bases and J by 4 bases, with 7 bases of the junction left unmatched. The CDR3 covers 15 residues. Germline CDR1 reads MNHEY; CDR2 reads SVGAGI. In the source study's methods: From reference gene primer amplification, estimates of nucleated cell counts were derived. The assay was immunoSEQ multiplex PCR, and TCRdb's table has in-frame clones only and misses some. The DNA was the basis for D and trimming; V, J and clone size are from that table. The sample comprises 200,000 to 300,000 clones, 84% of which are singletons, and 3.5% to 4.5% rests with the top ten. The rearrangement links TRBV6-5 to TRBJ2-7; 11 bases fit TRBD1. This clonotype was sampled from a man in his fifties with acute or convalescent COVID-19. Sample: peripheral blood. The CDR3 is CASSNSGTGGYEQYF. DNA for the CDR3: TGTGCCAGCAGTAATTCCGGGACAGGGGGGTACGAGCAGTACTTC.